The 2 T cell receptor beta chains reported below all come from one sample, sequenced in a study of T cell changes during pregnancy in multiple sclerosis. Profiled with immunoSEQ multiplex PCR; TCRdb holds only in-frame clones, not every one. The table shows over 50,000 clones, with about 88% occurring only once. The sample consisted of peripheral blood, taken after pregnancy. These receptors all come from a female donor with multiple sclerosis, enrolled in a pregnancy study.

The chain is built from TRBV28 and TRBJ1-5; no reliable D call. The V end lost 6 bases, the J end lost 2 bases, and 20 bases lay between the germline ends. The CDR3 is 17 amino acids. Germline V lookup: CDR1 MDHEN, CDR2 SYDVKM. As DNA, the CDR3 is TGTGCCAGCAGCCTCACCCGCGATTCCGGGGGCAATCAGCCCCAGCATTTT. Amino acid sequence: CASSLTRDSGGNQPQHF.

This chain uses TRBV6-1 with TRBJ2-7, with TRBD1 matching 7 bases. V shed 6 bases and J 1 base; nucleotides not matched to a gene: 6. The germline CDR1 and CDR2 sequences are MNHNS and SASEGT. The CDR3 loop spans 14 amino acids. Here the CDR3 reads CASRITGVSYEQYF. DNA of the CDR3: TGTGCCAGCAGAATAACAGGGGTATCCTACGAGCAGTACTTC.